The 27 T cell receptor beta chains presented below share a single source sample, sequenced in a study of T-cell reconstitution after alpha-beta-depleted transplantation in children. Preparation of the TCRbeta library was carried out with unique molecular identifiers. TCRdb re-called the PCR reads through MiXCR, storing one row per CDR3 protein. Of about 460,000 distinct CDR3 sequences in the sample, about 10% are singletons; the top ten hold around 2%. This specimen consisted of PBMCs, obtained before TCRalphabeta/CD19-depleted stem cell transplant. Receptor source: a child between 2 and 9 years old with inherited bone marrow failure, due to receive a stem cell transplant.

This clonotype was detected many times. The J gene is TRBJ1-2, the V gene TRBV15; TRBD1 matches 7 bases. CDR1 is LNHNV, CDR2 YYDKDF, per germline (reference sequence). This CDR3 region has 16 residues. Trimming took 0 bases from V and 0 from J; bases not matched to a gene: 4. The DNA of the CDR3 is TGTGCCACCAGCAGAGATCGGGACAGCGCTAACTATGGCTACACCTTC. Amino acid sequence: CATSRDRDSANYGYTF.

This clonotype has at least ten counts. The CDR3 here is CASSEREWNNEQFF. CDR3 nucleotides: TGTGCCAGCAGTGAACGTGAGTGGAACAATGAGCAGTTCTTC. The J gene is TRBJ2-1, the V gene TRBV6-1; D ambiguous. There are 14 residues in the CDR3. V lost 2 bases, J lost 5 bases, and 10 bases lay in between. From germline, CDR1 is MNHNS and CDR2 SASEGT.

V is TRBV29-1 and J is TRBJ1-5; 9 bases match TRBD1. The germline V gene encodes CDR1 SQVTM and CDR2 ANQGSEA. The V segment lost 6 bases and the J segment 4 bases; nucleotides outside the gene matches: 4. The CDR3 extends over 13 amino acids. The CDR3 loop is CSVGGTGNQPQHF. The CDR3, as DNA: TGCAGCGTGGGCGGGACAGGGAATCAGCCCCAGCATTTT.

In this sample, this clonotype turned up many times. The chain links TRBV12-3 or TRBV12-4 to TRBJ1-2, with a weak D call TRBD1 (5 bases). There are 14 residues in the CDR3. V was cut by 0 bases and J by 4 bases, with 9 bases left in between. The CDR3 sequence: CASSLAGALYGYTF. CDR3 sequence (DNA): TGTGCCAGCAGTTTAGCCGGGGCTCTCTATGGCTACACCTTC.

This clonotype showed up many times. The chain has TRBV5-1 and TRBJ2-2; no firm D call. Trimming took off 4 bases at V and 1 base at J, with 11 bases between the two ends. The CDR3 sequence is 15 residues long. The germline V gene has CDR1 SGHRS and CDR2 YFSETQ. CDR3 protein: CASSLSRQNTGELFF. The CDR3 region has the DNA TGCGCCAGCAGCCTATCGAGGCAGAACACCGGGGAGCTGTTTTTT.

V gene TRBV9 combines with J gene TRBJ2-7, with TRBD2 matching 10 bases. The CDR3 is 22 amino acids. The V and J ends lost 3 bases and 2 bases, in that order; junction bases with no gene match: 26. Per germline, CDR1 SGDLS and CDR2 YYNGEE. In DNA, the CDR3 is TGTGCCAGCAGCGAGACTCCCACGGGAACTAGCGGGGACCCGTGTTCCCCCTACGAGCAGTACTTC. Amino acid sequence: CASSETPTGTSGDPCSPYEQYF.

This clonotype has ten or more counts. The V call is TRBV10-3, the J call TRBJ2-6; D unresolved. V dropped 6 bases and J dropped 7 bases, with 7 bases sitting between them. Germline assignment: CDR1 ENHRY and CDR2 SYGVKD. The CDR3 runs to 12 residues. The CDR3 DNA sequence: TGTGCCATCAGCCTGCAAGCCAACGTCCTGACTTTC. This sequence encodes CAISLQANVLTF.

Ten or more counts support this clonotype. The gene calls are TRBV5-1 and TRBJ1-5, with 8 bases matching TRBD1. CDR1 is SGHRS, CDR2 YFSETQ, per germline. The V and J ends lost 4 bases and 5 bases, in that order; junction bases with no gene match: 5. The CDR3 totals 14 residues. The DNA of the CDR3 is TGCGCCAGCAGCGCCGGGACAGGAGATCAGCCCCAGCATTTT. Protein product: CASSAGTGDQPQHF.

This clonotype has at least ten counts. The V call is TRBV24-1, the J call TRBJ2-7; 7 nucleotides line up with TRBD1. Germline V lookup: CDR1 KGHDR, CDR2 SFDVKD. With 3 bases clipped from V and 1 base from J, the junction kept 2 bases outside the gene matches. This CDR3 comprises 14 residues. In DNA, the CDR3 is TGTGCCACCAGTGATCCGGGACAGTCCTACGAGCAGTACTTC. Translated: CATSDPGQSYEQYF.

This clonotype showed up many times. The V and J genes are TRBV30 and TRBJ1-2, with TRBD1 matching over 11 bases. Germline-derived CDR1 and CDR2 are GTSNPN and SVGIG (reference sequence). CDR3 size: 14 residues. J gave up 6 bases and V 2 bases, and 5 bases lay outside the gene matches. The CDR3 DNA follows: TGTGCCTGGAGTCAGGACAGGGGGCTTAATGGCTACACCTTC. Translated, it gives CAWSQDRGLNGYTF.

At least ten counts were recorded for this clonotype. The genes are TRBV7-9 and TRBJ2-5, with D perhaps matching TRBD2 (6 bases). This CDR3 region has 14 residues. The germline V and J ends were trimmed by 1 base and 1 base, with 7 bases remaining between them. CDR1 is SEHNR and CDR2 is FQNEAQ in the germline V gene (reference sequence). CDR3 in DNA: TGTGCCAGCAGCTTAGGGACTACCCAAGAGACCCAGTACTTC. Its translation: CASSLGTTQETQYF.

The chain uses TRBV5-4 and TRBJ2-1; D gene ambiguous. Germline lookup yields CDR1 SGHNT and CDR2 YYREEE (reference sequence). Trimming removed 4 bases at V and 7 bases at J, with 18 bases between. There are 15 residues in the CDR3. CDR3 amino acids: CASSQPNLPRNEQFF. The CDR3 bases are TGTGCCAGCAGCCAACCCAACTTGCCTCGGAATGAGCAGTTCTTC. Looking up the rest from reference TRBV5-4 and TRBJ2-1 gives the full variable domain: ETGVTQSPTHLIKTRGQQVTLRCSSQSGHNTVSWYQQALGQGPQFIFQYYREEENGRGNFPPRFSGLQFPNYSSELNVNALELDDSALYLCASSQPNLPRNEQFFGPGTRLTVL.

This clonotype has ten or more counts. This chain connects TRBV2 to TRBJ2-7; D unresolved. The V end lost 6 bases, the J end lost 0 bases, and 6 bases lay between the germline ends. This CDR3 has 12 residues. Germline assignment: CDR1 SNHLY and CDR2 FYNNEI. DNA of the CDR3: TGTGCCAGCAGGAGCTACTCCTACGAGCAGTACTTC. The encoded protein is CASRSYSYEQYF.

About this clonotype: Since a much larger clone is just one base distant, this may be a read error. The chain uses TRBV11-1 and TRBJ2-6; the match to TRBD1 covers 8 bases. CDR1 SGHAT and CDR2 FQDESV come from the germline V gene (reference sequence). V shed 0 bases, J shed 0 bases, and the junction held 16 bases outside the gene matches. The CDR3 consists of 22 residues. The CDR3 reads CASSLAGTGMTTTDSGANVLTF. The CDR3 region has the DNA TGTGCCAGCAGCTTAGCGGGGACAGGAATGACGACAACGGACTCTGGGGCCAACGTCCTGACTTTC.

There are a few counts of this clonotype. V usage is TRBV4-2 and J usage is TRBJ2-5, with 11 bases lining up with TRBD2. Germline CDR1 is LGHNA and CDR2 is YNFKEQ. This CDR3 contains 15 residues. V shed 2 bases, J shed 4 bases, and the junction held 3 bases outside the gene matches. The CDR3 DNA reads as TGTGCCAGCAGCCAAATAGCGGGAGGGCCAGAGACCCAGTACTTC. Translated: CASSQIAGGPETQYF.

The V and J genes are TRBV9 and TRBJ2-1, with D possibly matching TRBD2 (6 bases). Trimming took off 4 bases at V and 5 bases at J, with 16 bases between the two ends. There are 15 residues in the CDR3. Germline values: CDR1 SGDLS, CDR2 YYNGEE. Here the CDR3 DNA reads TGTGCCAGCAGCTCTCCGGGGATAGCGGACAATGAGCAGTTCTTC. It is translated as CASSSPGIADNEQFF.

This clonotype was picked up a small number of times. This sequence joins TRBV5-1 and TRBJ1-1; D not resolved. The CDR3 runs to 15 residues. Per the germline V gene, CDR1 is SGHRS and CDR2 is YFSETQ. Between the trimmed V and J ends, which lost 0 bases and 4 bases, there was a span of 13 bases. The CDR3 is CASSLDRVPLTEAFF. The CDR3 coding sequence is TGCGCCAGCAGCTTGGATCGGGTCCCGCTCACTGAAGCTTTCTTT.

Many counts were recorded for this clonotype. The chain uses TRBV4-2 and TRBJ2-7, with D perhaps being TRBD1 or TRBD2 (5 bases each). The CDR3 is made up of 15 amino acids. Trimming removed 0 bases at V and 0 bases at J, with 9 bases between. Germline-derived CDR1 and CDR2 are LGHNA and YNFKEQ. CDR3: CASSQEVGGSYEQYF. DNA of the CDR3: TGTGCCAGCAGCCAAGAAGTTGGGGGCTCCTACGAGCAGTACTTC.

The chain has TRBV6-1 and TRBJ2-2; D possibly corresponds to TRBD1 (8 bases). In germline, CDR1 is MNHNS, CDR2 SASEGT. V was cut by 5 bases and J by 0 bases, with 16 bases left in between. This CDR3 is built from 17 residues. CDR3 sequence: CASSPNRGGPNTGELFF. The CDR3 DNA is TGTGCCAGCAGTCCCAACAGGGGGGGTCCGAACACCGGGGAGCTGTTTTTT.

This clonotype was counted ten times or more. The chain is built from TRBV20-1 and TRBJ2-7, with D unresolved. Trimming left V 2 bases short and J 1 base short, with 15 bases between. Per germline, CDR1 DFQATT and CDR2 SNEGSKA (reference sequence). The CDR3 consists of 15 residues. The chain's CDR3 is CSARPLIGGSYEQYF. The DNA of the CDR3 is TGCAGTGCTAGACCCCTGATAGGTGGGTCCTACGAGCAGTACTTC.

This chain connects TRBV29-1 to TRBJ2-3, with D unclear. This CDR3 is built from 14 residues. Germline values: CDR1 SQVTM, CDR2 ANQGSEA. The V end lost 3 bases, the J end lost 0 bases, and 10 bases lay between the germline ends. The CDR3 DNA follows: TGCAGCGTTGACGACAATTCTAGCACAGATACGCAGTATTTT. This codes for CSVDDNSSTDTQYF.

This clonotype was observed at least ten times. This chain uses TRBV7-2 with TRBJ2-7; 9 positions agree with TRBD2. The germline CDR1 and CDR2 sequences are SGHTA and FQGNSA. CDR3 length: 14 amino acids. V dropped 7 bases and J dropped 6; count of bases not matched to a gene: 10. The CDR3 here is CASTTGTSYREQYF. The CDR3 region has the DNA TGTGCCAGCACAACCGGGACTAGCTATCGCGAGCAGTACTTC.

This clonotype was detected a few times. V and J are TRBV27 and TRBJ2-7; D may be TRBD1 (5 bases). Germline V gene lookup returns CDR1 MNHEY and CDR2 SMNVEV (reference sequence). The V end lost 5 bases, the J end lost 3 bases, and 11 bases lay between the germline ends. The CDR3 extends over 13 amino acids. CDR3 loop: CASSPQTDYEQYF. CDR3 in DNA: TGTGCCAGCAGTCCCCAGACAGACTACGAGCAGTACTTC.

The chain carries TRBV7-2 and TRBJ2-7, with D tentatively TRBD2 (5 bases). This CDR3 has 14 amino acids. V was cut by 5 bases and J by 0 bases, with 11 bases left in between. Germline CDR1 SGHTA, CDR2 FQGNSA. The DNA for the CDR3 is TGTGCCAGCAGCCCGGAGCGGAACTCCTACGAGCAGTACTTC. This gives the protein CASSPERNSYEQYF.

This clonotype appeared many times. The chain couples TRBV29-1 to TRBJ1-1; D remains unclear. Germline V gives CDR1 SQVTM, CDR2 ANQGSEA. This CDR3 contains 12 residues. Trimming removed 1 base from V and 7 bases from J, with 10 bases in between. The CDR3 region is CSVEGRRFEAFF. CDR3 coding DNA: TGCAGCGTTGAAGGGCGGCGATTTGAAGCTTTCTTT.

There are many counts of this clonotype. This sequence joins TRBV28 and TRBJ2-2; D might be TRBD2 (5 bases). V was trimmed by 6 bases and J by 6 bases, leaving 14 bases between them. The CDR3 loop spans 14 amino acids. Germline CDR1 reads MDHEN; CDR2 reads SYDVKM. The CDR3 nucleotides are TGTGCCAGCAGGACCCAACTAGTATCCGGGGAGCTGTTTTTT. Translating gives CASRTQLVSGELFF.

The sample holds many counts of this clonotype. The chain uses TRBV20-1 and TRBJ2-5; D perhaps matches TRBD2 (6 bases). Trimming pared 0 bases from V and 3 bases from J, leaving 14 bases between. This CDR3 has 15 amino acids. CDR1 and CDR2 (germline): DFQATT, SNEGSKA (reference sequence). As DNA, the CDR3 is TGCAGTGCTAGAGACGGGGGTACGTCTAAAGAGACCCAGTACTTC. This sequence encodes CSARDGGTSKETQYF.